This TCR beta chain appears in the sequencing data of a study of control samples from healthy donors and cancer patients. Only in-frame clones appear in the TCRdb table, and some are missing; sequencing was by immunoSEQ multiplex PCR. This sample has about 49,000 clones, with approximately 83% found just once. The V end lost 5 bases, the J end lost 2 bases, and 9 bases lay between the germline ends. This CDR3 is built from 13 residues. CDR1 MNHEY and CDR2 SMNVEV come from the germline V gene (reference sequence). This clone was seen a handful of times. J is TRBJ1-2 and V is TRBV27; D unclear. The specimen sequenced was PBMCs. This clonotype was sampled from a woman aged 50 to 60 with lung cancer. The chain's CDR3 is CASSLGVNYGYTF. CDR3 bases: TGTGCCAGCAGTCTTGGGGTGAACTATGGCTACACCTTC.